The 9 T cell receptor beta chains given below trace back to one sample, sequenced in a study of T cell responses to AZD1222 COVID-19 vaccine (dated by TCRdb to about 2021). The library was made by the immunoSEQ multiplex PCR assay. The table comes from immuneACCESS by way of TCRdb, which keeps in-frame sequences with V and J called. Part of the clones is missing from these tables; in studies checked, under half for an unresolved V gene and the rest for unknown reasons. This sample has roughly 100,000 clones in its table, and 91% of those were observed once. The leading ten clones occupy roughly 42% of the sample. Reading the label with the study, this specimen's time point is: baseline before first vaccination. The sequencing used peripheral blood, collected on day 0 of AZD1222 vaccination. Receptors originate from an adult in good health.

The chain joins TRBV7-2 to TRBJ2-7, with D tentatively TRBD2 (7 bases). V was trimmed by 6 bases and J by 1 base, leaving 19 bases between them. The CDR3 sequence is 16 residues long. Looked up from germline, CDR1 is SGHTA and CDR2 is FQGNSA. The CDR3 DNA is TGTGCCAGCAGTCCCGGGGGAGGGGGGAGGTCCTACGAGCAGTACTTC. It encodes CASSPGGGGRSYEQYF.

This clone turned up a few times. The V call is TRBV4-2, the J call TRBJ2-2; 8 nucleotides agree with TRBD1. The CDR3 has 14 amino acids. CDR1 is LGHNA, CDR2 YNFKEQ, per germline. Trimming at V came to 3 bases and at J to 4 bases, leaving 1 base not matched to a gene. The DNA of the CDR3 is TGTGCCAGCAGCCAGGACAGGGCCACCGGGGAGCTGTTTTTT. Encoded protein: CASSQDRATGELFF.

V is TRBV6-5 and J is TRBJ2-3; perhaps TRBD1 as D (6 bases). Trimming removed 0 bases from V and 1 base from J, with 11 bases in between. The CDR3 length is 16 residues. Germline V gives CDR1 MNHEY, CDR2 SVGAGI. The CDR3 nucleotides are TGTGCCAGCAGTTACTCTTGGGGGCTTCGCACAGATACGCAGTATTTT. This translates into CASSYSWGLRTDTQYF.

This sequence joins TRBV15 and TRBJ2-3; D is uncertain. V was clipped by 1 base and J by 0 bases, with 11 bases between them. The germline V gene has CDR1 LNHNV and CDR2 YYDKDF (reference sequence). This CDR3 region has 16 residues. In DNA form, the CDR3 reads TGTGCCACCAGCAGAGTTCCCTGGCCTAGCACAGATACGCAGTATTTT. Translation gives CATSRVPWPSTDTQYF.

The CDR3 here is CASSLESGQGALDTQYF. CDR3 bases: TGTGCCAGCAGCTTGGAGTCGGGACAGGGGGCATTGGATACGCAGTATTTT. V and J are TRBV5-5 and TRBJ2-3; TRBD1 aligns across 12 bases. Germline CDR1 SGHKS, CDR2 YYEKEE (reference sequence). With 0 bases clipped from V and 6 bases from J, the junction kept 8 bases outside the gene matches. The CDR3 length is 17 residues.

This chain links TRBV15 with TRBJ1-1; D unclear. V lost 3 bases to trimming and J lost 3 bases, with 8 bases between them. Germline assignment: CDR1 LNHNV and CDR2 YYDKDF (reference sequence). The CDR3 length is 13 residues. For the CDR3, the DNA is TGTGCCACCAGCAGGGGCAGACACACTGAAGCTTTCTTT. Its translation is CATSRGRHTEAFF.

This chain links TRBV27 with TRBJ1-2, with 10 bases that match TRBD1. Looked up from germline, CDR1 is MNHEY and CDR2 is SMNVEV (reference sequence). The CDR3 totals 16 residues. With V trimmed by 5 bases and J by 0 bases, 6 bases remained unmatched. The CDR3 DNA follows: TGTGCCAGCAGTCTCCTCGGACAGGGGGCTAACTATGGCTACACCTTC. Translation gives CASSLLGQGANYGYTF.

DNA of the CDR3: TGTGCCAGCAGCTTTAGTACGCGAAACTCCTACAATGAGCAGTTCTTC. It specifies CASSFSTRNSYNEQFF. The chain links TRBV7-2 to TRBJ2-1, with D hard to call. Germline loops: CDR1 SGHTA, CDR2 FQGNSA. With 3 bases removed from V and 0 bases from J, the gap between germline ends came to 12 bases. CDR3 length equals 16 residues. Using reference TRBV7-2 and TRBJ2-1 for the parts outside the CDR3, the full variable domain is GAGVSQSPSNKVTEKGKDVELRCDPISGHTALYWYRQSLGQGLEFLIYFQGNSAPDKSGLPSDRFSAERTGGSVSTLTIQRTQQEDSAVYLCASSFSTRNSYNEQFFGPGTRLTVL.

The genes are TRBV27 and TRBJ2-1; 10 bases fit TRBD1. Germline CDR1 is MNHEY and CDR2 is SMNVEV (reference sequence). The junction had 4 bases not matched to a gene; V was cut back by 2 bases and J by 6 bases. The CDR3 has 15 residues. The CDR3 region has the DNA TGTGCCAGCAGTTTAATGCGGACAGGGGGCAATGAGCAGTTCTTC. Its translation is CASSLMRTGGNEQFF.